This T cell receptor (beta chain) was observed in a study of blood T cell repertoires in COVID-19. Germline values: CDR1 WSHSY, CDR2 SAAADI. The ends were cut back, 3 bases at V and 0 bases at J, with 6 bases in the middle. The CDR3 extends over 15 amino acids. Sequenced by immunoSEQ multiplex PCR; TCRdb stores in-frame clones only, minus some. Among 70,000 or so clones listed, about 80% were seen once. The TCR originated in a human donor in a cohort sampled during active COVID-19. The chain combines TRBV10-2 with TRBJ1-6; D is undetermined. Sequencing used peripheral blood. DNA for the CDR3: TGCGCCAGCAGTGATCGGAGCTCCTATAATTCACCCCTCCACTTT. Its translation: CASSDRSSYNSPLHF.